This TCR beta chain was profiled in a study of blood T cell repertoires in COVID-19. Looking at the study overall: Researchers got acute and convalescent COVID-19 samples from the United States, Italy and Spain. The cDNA or gDNA used as material had been derived from T cells, B-cell-depleted T cells, or PBMCs.

The CDR3 has 13 amino acids. CDR1 and CDR2 (germline): KGHDR, SFDVKD. V was shortened by 2 bases and J by 8 bases, with 11 bases between the two germline ends. In the authors' workflow: Nucleated cell counts were estimated from reference gene primer amplification. Profiling relied on immunoSEQ multiplex PCR, and the TCRdb table lists in-frame clones only, not all of them. D and trimming were read from the DNA, whereas the V and J calls and clone size are those reported in that table. The profile shows a few hundred thousand clones, approximately 90% of them singletons. Recruited during active infection, patients (from Seattle) were subsequently followed longitudinally.

The clonotype was recovered from a woman aged 55-69 years with COVID-19, enrolled during active disease. What was sequenced was peripheral blood. The V and J genes are TRBV24-1 and TRBJ1-2; D may be TRBD1 (5 bases). CDR3 region: CATSDSMGLGYTF. The CDR3 DNA sequence: TGTGCCACCAGTGATTCTATGGGGCTCGGCTACACCTTC.